This T cell receptor beta chain was observed in a study of CD8+ T cells in alopecia areata. The CDR3 loop spans 14 amino acids. Trimming at V came to 11 bases and at J to 1 base, leaving 9 bases not matched to a gene. CDR1 ENHRY and CDR2 SYGVKD come from the germline V gene. In the case of this clone: Antigen: not known.

General observations from the study: Researchers reported that TCR sharing among patients proved less clear than in mice, possibly HLA-linked. Sequencing of scalp samples also includes resident alphabeta T cells from normal skin.

Treatment given: oral pan-JAK inhibitor, 5-10 mg twice daily. Extracted RNA was reverse transcribed into cDNA, the sequencing template. Only in-frame clones appear in the TCRdb table, and some are missing; sequencing was by immunoSEQ multiplex PCR. Of about 210,000 clones listed, around 43% were seen once; the top ten hold 2% to 3%. The genes are TRBV10-3 and TRBJ1-1, with 8 bases that match TRBD1. The TCR sequence derives from a human donor with alopecia areata. The input for sequencing was CD4+ T cells sorted from blood, taken at roughly week 36, from a patient treated with tofacitinib. CDR3 residues: CAARWGQENTEAFF. In DNA, the CDR3 is TGTGCCGCGCGGTGGGGACAGGAGAACACTGAAGCTTTCTTT.